This T cell receptor (beta chain) was identified during a study of T cell repertoires in cytomegalovirus infection. Between the trimmed V and J ends, which lost 2 bases and 0 bases, there was a span of 13 bases. The CDR3 has 16 residues. Germline V gene sequence: CDR1 MNHEY, CDR2 SVGAGI. TCRdb reprocessed the reads with MiXCR, giving one entry per CDR3 protein. Of approximately 100,000 distinct CDR3 sequences in the sample, approximately 45% were seen once. In regard to this clonotype: Its target is not known.

V is TRBV6-5 and J is TRBJ1-1, with D tentatively TRBD1 (5 bases). Sample: CD8+ T cells from cultured PBMCs, taken from culture after CMV antigen stimulation. This receptor was obtained from a human donor in good health (CMV status not recorded). Some clones in this sample may be carry-over from other donors' samples. CDR3 nucleotide sequence: TGTGCCAGCAGTTACCGGCAGGGTCCCATGAACACTGAAGCTTTCTTT. Its translation: CASSYRQGPMNTEAFF.